The 7 T cell receptor beta chains below come from one sample, sequenced in a study of T cell responses to AZD1222 COVID-19 vaccine. The method was immunoSEQ multiplex PCR; TCRdb's version includes in-frame clones alone and lacks a portion of them. The sample holds about 180,000 clones, 80% to 90% seen once. The source was peripheral blood, collected 28 days after the second AZD1222 dose. All receptors come from an adult who received the AZD1222 COVID-19 vaccine.

The chain carries TRBV10-3 and TRBJ2-3, with TRBD2 identical over 10 bases. The CDR3 has 17 residues. The germline V gene has CDR1 ENHRY and CDR2 SYGVKD. V was clipped by 7 bases and J by 1 base; unmatched bases: 11. CDR3 nucleotides: TGTGCCATCAAAAAGGACACCGGGACTAGCGGCACAGATACGCAGTATTTT. It encodes CAIKKDTGTSGTDTQYF.

The sample holds one count of this clone. The chain couples TRBV5-1 to TRBJ1-5; D uncertain. CDR1 and CDR2 from the germline V gene are SGHRS and YFSETQ. The CDR3 has 15 amino acids. The V gene lost 0 bases and the J gene lost 0 bases, with 7 bases spanning the gap. The DNA of the CDR3 is TGCGCCAGCAGCTTGGGGCTGACTAGCAATCAGCCCCAGCATTTT. Its translation: CASSLGLTSNQPQHF.

This chain joins TRBV12-5 and TRBJ2-5; 8 positions match TRBD1. Trimming removed 2 bases from V and 1 base from J; junction bases left unmatched: 21. CDR1 is LGHNT and CDR2 is FRNRAP in the germline V gene. CDR3 size: 21 residues. The CDR3 spells CASGLPTAETGDLPTQETQYF. CDR3 sequence (DNA): TGTGCTAGTGGTTTGCCGACCGCCGAGACAGGGGACCTTCCGACCCAAGAGACCCAGTACTTC.

This clone has a single count. The chain couples TRBV7-9 to TRBJ1-6; 7 nucleotides line up with TRBD1. There are 14 residues in the CDR3. V lost 3 bases, J lost 8 bases, and 4 bases stayed unmatched. Germline CDR1 reads SEHNR; CDR2 reads FQNEAQ (reference sequence). The CDR3 is CASSLEGADSPLHF. The CDR3, as DNA: TGTGCCAGCAGCTTGGAGGGGGCTGATTCACCCCTCCACTTT.

The DNA for the CDR3 is TGTGCCAGCAGCCCGGATGGGACACTCGCCTACGAGCAGTACTTC. Its translation is CASSPDGTLAYEQYF. The chain uses TRBV7-3 and TRBJ2-7; perhaps TRBD1 as D (6 bases). The CDR3 runs 15 residues. The ends were cut back, 5 bases at V and 2 bases at J, with 16 bases in the middle. CDR1 and CDR2 from the germline V gene are SGHTA and FQGTGA.

The chain is built from TRBV19 and TRBJ2-7, with 8 bases lining up with TRBD1. The V gene end was trimmed by 5 bases and the J gene end by 3 bases; junction bases not matched to a gene: 12. The CDR3 length is 16 residues. The V gene's germline CDR1 is LNHDA and CDR2 SQIVND (reference sequence). The CDR3 region has the DNA TGTGCCAGTAGTGATGTTCGGACAGGGCCTAACTACGAGCAGTACTTC. Protein product: CASSDVRTGPNYEQYF.

This clone was observed a few times. This sample also contains other DNA sequences that code for the same CDR3. The V call is TRBV27, the J call TRBJ1-5; tentative D call: TRBD1 (5 bases). The ends were cut back, 5 bases at V and 1 base at J, with 9 bases in the middle. The CDR3 is 14 amino acids. Germline V gene lookup returns CDR1 MNHEY and CDR2 SMNVEV (reference sequence). CDR3 nucleotide sequence: TGTGCCAGCAGTCACCGGGACAGCAATCAGCCCCAGCATTTT. This translates into CASSHRDSNQPQHF.